This TCR beta chain was obtained from a study of cytomegalovirus exposure and HLA in healthy donors. At the level of the study: Both the 120 or so validation repertoires and the approximately 640 first-cohort repertoires used the same platform, as reported by a later analysis.

This table comes from immunoSEQ multiplex PCR, and its TCRdb copy is limited to in-frame clones, with some not included. The sample holds approximately 120,000 clones, roughly 90% seen once. Overall study results and limits: Rarity held for most TCR sequences, but there were some public TCRs that occurred in many donors. Subsequent analysis showed first-cohort TCR clusters tending to co-occur in some 110 validation repertoires.

A remark on this clone: Its antigen is as yet unknown.

V lost 4 bases, J lost 4 bases, and 6 bases stayed unmatched. Germline V gene lookup returns CDR1 GTSNPN and CDR2 SVGIG (reference sequence). The CDR3 loop spans 14 amino acids. This clonotype was obtained from a woman aged 18-30 years in good health and CMV-seronegative. V usage is TRBV30 and J usage is TRBJ2-1; 8 bases are a match to TRBD2. Sequences were obtained from PBMCs. The DNA for the CDR3 is TGTGCCTGGAAGAGGACTAGCCTTTACAATGAGCAGTTCTTC. Amino acids: CAWKRTSLYNEQFF. The full variable domain, its missing parts supplied by reference TRBV30 and TRBJ2-1, is SQTIHQWPATLVQPVGSPLSLECTVEGTSNPNLYWYRQAAGRGLQLLFYSVGIGQISSEVPQNLSASRPQDRQFILSSKKLLLSDSGFYLCAWKRTSLYNEQFFGPGTRLTVL.